This T cell receptor beta chain was observed in a study of T cell responses to AZD1222 COVID-19 vaccine. Study-wide findings and caveats: Vaccine-associated CD4 TCRs spanned spike, dominant at 160-218 and 743-854. Two AZD1222 administrations were followed by greater Spike-specific TCR breadth and depth. Researchers took repertoire samples only after the peak T cell response had come.

Clones were sequenced by immunoSEQ multiplex PCR, and TCRdb holds only the in-frame ones, with some missing. Of more than 150,000 clones in the sample, approximately 86% were seen once. This clone was observed a few times. Its target is not known. There are 13 residues in the CDR3. V was pared by 3 bases and J by 4 bases, with 8 bases between. Germline V CDR1 and CDR2: SGHNT, YYREEE (reference sequence). This rearrangement joins TRBV5-4 to TRBJ2-1; no reliable D call. The receptor was derived from an adult who had recovered from COVID-19. Source: peripheral blood, taken after recovery from COVID-19. DNA for the CDR3: TGTGCCAGCAGCTCGGTGGTTTACAATGAGCAGTTCTTC. Translation: CASSSVVYNEQFF.